The TCR beta chain under discussion was sequenced for a study of CXCR3-negative and CXCR3-positive naive CD8 T cells. Concerning this clonotype itself: Its cognate antigen is unknown.

In triplicate, each CD8+ T cell subset was sorted at more than 250,000 cells per replicate. The method, 5' RACE with UMI labels, was used to prepare the TRB cDNA libraries. TCRdb re-analyzed the 5' RACE reads; it lists each CDR3 protein once, without DNA. Recorded for this sample: 100,000 to 150,000 distinct CDR3 sequences. The CDR3 contains 13 residues. Germline V CDR1 and CDR2: SGHRS, YFSETQ. Study conclusions and caveats: TRBV-TRBJ usage matched between naive CXCR3-negative and CXCR3-positive cells but not between memory cells. Naive subsets were similarly diverse, while memory CD8+ repertoires were much less diverse. CXCR3 expression partially decreased after cryopreservation; most assays used fresh PBMCs. Comparison of naive cells showed more hydrophobic TRB CDR3s in CXCR3-positive than in CXCR3-negative naive cells.

The TCR originated in a human donor in good health. Some clones in this sample may be carry-over from other donors' samples. The chain uses TRBV5-1 and TRBJ2-6. Sequencing was done on a sample of naive CXCR3+ CD8+ T cells from blood. The subset is: CD45RO-CCR7+CD27+CD95- naive CD8+ T cells expressing CXCR3 (TNR3+). CDR3 sequence: CASRFSGANVLTF. The full variable domain, with the rest looked up from reference TRBV5-1 and TRBJ2-6, is KAGVTQTPRYLIKTRGQQVTLSCSPISGHRSVSWYQQTPGQGLQFLFEYFSETQRNKGNFPGRFSGRQFSNSRSEMNVSTLELGDSALYLCASRFSGANVLTFGAGSRLTVL.